These 24 T cell receptor beta chains came from one sample sequenced in a study of beta chain features in type 1 diabetes. Expressed TCRB transcripts were sequenced after all isolated RNA was converted to cDNA. The repertoire was sequenced with immunoSEQ multiplex PCR; TCRdb's copy has only in-frame clones and lacks some. The data contain roughly 260,000 clones, about a fifth of them seen just once; the ten biggest clones take up approximately 0.029%. Study conclusions and caveats: A moderate, significant TCRB CDR3 shortening appeared in type 1 diabetes across four CD4+ subsets.

Antigen specificity for these receptors is unknown. Sequenced material: naive CD4+ T cells from blood. The receptor set was obtained from a woman aged 40 to 50 with type 1 diabetes.

The chain couples TRBV9 to TRBJ2-1, with 10 bases lining up with TRBD2. The CDR3 consists of 16 residues. Germline CDR1 and CDR2: SGDLS and YYNGEE. V lost 0 bases and J lost 6; bases outside the gene matches: 6. CDR3 residues: CASSVAIAGGPNEQFF. The CDR3 DNA reads TGTGCCAGCAGCGTAGCTATAGCGGGGGGCCCCAATGAGCAGTTCTTC.

The chain recombines TRBV18 with TRBJ2-5; no clear D gene. Germline V gives CDR1 KGHSH, CDR2 LQKENI. V lost 3 bases to trimming and J lost 0 bases, with 11 bases between them. The CDR3 contains 15 residues. In nucleotides, the CDR3 is TGTGCCAGCTCACCGTACTCTACGTACCAAGAGACCCAGTACTTC. Protein sequence: CASSPYSTYQETQYF.

This clone was seen more than once but under ten times. V usage is TRBV29-1 and J usage is TRBJ2-7; 9 bases match TRBD2. The V gene end was trimmed by 2 bases and the J gene end by 5 bases; junction bases not matched to a gene: 4. This CDR3 region has 13 residues. CDR1 is SQVTM, CDR2 ANQGSEA, per germline. This CDR3 is CSVERAGGDEQYF. Here the CDR3 DNA reads TGCAGCGTTGAACGAGCGGGAGGAGACGAGCAGTACTTC.

Comments on this clone: Other nucleotide sequences in the sample specify the same CDR3. V gene TRBV29-1 combines with J gene TRBJ1-1; D is unclear. The CDR3 totals 13 residues. With 4 bases removed from V and 0 bases from J, the gap between germline ends came to 9 bases. Germline CDR1 is SQVTM and CDR2 is ANQGSEA. The CDR3 loop reads CSVGGQLNTEAFF. The CDR3 region has the DNA TGCAGCGTTGGTGGGCAGCTGAACACTGAAGCTTTCTTT.

This clone was found a few times. V gene TRBV29-1 combines with J gene TRBJ2-5; the match to TRBD2 covers 9 bases. CDR3 length equals 13 residues. With V trimmed by 2 bases and J by 2 bases, 0 bases remained unmatched. Germline V lookup: CDR1 SQVTM, CDR2 ANQGSEA. The DNA of the CDR3 is TGCAGCGTTGAACTAGCGGGACAAGAGACCCAGTACTTC. It yields the protein CSVELAGQETQYF.

This chain connects TRBV18 to TRBJ1-1, with D unresolved. CDR1 and CDR2 from the germline V gene are KGHSH and LQKENI. The CDR3 runs to 14 residues. V lost 3 bases, J lost 4 bases, and 12 bases lay in between. The CDR3 sequence is CASSPREDTTEAFF. The CDR3 DNA reads TGTGCCAGCTCACCTCGGGAGGATACCACTGAAGCTTTCTTT.

The rearrangement links TRBV5-1 to TRBJ2-5; 7 bases are shared with TRBD2. The V gene's germline CDR1 is SGHRS and CDR2 YFSETQ. The CDR3 covers 15 residues. J gave up 5 bases and V 4 bases, and 11 bases lay outside the gene matches. CDR3 in DNA: TGCGCCAGCAGCCGAGCCGGCCGGGAGGAGGAGACCCAGTACTTC. It is translated as CASSRAGREEETQYF.

The rearrangement links TRBV5-4 to TRBJ2-3; D not certain. CDR1 and CDR2 from the germline V gene are SGHNT and YYREEE (reference sequence). Trimming removed 1 base from V and 4 bases from J, with 13 bases in between. The CDR3 extends over 15 amino acids. The CDR3 is CASSLIVDSSDTQYF. The CDR3 bases are TGTGCCAGCAGCTTGATCGTTGACTCTTCAGATACGCAGTATTTT.

The chain is built from TRBV11-1 and TRBJ1-1; tentative D call: TRBD1 (6 bases). Trimming removed 5 bases from V and 4 bases from J, with 11 bases in between. The CDR3 runs to 13 residues. Germline V CDR1 and CDR2: SGHAT, FQDESV (reference sequence). The CDR3 is CASSLQGPTEAFF. DNA of the CDR3: TGTGCCAGCAGCCTACAGGGCCCCACTGAAGCTTTCTTT. The variable domain in full, with the rest retrieved from reference TRBV11-1 and TRBJ1-1, is EAEVAQSPRYKITEKSQAVAFWCDPISGHATLYWYRQILGQGPELLVQFQDESVVDDSQLPKDRFSAERLKGVDSTLKIQPAELGDSAMYLCASSLQGPTEAFFGQGTRLTVV.

V usage is TRBV7-3 and J usage is TRBJ2-1; a weak D match, TRBD1 (5 bases). The germline gives CDR1 SGHTA, CDR2 FQGTGA. The CDR3 is 15 amino acids. Trimming removed 5 bases at V and 9 bases at J, with 20 bases between. The CDR3 spells CASSLTAAGSAEQFF. Written as DNA, the CDR3 is TGTGCCAGCAGCCTGACAGCCGCCGGGTCGGCTGAGCAGTTCTTC.

The table lists this clone with a few counts. The genes are TRBV9 and TRBJ1-2; the D is unclear. Looked up from germline, CDR1 is SGDLS and CDR2 is YYNGEE. The ends were cut back, 0 bases at V and 4 bases at J, with 10 bases in the middle. This CDR3 is 14 amino acids long. CDR3 amino acids: CASSVAQNPYGYTF. The CDR3 DNA is TGTGCCAGCAGCGTAGCCCAGAACCCCTATGGCTACACCTTC.

This clone was seen a few times. This chain joins TRBV5-1 and TRBJ1-5; possibly TRBD1 for D (6 bases). Germline lookup yields CDR1 SGHRS and CDR2 YFSETQ. The CDR3 consists of 15 residues. Between the trimmed V and J ends, which lost 0 bases and 1 base, there was a span of 8 bases. The CDR3 region has the DNA TGCGCCAGCAGCTTGGGGGACATCAGCAATCAGCCCCAGCATTTT. Translated, it gives CASSLGDISNQPQHF.

This clone was counted between two and nine times. CDR3 nucleotide sequence: TGTGCCAGCAGCGTAGGTGGGGAGCTTCCGTTCTCCGAGCAGTACTTC. Translating gives CASSVGGELPFSEQYF. The genes are TRBV9 and TRBJ2-7, with a weak D call TRBD2 (5 bases). This CDR3 contains 16 residues. CDR1 SGDLS and CDR2 YYNGEE come from the germline V gene. The V gene lost 0 bases and the J gene lost 6 bases, with 19 bases spanning the gap.

This clone came up a few times. The V and J genes are TRBV28 and TRBJ2-1; 9 bases line up with TRBD1. V lost 5 bases and J lost 3; bases outside the gene matches: 8. CDR3 length: 16 residues. Germline V CDR1 and CDR2: MDHEN, SYDVKM. CDR3 amino acids: CASSPLTGGNYNEQFF. The CDR3 DNA is TGTGCCAGCAGTCCATTGACAGGGGGTAACTACAATGAGCAGTTCTTC.

The CDR3 loop is CASSPRDRGNEKLFF. For the CDR3, the DNA is TGTGCCAGCAGCCCGCGGGACAGGGGTAATGAAAAACTGTTTTTT. This chain uses TRBV5-4 with TRBJ1-4; 10 bases map to TRBD1. There are 15 residues in the CDR3. The germline gives CDR1 SGHNT, CDR2 YYREEE (reference sequence). The V segment lost 4 bases and the J segment 4 bases; nucleotides outside the gene matches: 4.

The chain employs TRBV7-2 and TRBJ1-1, with a weak D call TRBD1 (6 bases). Per the germline V gene, CDR1 is SGHTA and CDR2 is FQGNSA. The CDR3 sequence is 13 residues long. Trimming pared 3 bases from V and 7 bases from J, leaving 12 bases between. The CDR3 DNA reads TGTGCCAGCAGCTTCCAGGACAGCGGTGAAGCTTTCTTT. Its protein is CASSFQDSGEAFF.

This clone was seen a handful of times. The chain uses TRBV7-2 and TRBJ1-5, with D maybe TRBD1 (5 bases). Germline V gene lookup returns CDR1 SGHTA and CDR2 FQGNSA. The CDR3 spans 14 residues. Trimming pared 6 bases from V and 4 bases from J, leaving 13 bases between. As DNA, the CDR3 is TGTGCCAGCAGACCGGGACTGATTAATCAGCCCCAGCATTTT. Amino acid sequence: CASRPGLINQPQHF.

This clone has just a few counts. This chain joins TRBV29-1 and TRBJ2-3; TRBD2 matches 9 bases. The germline V gene encodes CDR1 SQVTM and CDR2 ANQGSEA. This CDR3 region has 15 residues. V trimming: 4 bases; J trimming: 0 bases; junction bases outside the gene matches: 5. The DNA for the CDR3 is TGCAGCGTTGGTTCCACTAGCGGGAGCACAGATACGCAGTATTTT. This translates into CSVGSTSGSTDTQYF.

The table lists this clone with a few counts. The chain has TRBV7-7 and TRBJ2-1; TRBD2 matches at 16 bases. The trim removed 5 bases at V and 7 bases at J, leaving 2 bases unmatched. CDR1 and CDR2 (germline): SSHAT, FNYEAQ (reference sequence). This CDR3 has 15 residues. CDR3 DNA sequence: TGTGCCAGCAGCCTGGGACTAGCGGGAGGGAATGAGCAGTTCTTC. Its translation is CASSLGLAGGNEQFF.

This clone was seen a handful of times. This chain uses TRBV6-5 with TRBJ2-7, with 9 bases matching TRBD1. The CDR3 spans 13 residues. The germline V gene has CDR1 MNHEY and CDR2 SVGAGI. Trimming at V came to 6 bases and at J to 5 bases, leaving 5 bases not matched to a gene. CDR3 nucleotides: TGTGCCAGCAGGGCGGGACAGGGCCACGAGCAGTACTTC. It is translated as CASRAGQGHEQYF.

This clone was counted between two and nine times. The V and J genes are TRBV29-1 and TRBJ1-1, with TRBD1 as a possible D gene (5 bases). Looked up from germline, CDR1 is SQVTM and CDR2 is ANQGSEA. This CDR3 is built from 12 residues. The ends were cut back, 4 bases at V and 4 bases at J, with 10 bases in the middle. The CDR3 sequence is CSVVGGGTEAFF. CDR3 sequence (DNA): TGCAGCGTTGTGGGGGGGGGCACTGAAGCTTTCTTT.

The chain employs TRBV19 and TRBJ2-7; 9 nucleotides match TRBD1. Germline CDR1 is LNHDA and CDR2 is SQIVND (reference sequence). V lost 10 bases, J lost 5 bases, and 6 bases stayed unmatched. The CDR3 is made up of 12 amino acids. Here the CDR3 DNA reads TGTGCCACCAGGGACAGGGCGGACGAGCAGTACTTC. It yields the protein CATRDRADEQYF.

This clone was counted between two and nine times. The J gene is TRBJ2-7, the V gene TRBV2, with D tentatively TRBD1 (5 bases). Germline V lookup: CDR1 SNHLY, CDR2 FYNNEI. V lost 7 bases to trimming and J lost 3 bases, with 13 bases between them. This CDR3 is 13 amino acids long. CDR3 protein: CASTSDTGYEQYF. The CDR3 nucleotides are TGTGCCAGCACCTCGGACACTGGCTACGAGCAGTACTTC.

This chain uses TRBV4-1 with TRBJ2-3; the match to TRBD2 covers 7 bases. The germline V gene encodes CDR1 MGHRA and CDR2 YSYEKL. The CDR3 is 17 residues long. V dropped 1 base and J dropped 5; count of bases not matched to a gene: 12. The CDR3 DNA sequence: TGCGCCAGCAGCCAAGGAAGTAGCGGGCGGTGGGTAGATACGCAGTATTTT. It encodes CASSQGSSGRWVDTQYF.